One sample yielded the 27 T cell receptor beta chains listed below, sequenced in a study of Graves' ophthalmopathy and Graves' hyperthyroidism. Amplified TCR beta CDR3 regions were obtained using RNA transcripts as template. HTBI primers were employed in first-round RT-PCR, then a second-round multiplex PCR followed. TCRdb itself ran the multiplex PCR reads through MiXCR, one entry per CDR3 protein. The sample includes 740,000 or so distinct CDR3 sequences, 40% of them seen just once. The source material was peripheral blood. Receptors originate from an adult man with Graves' ophthalmopathy.

This clonotype has more than one count but fewer than ten. The J gene is TRBJ2-6, the V gene TRBV7-9; D is perhaps TRBD2 (6 bases). CDR1 and CDR2 from the germline V gene are SEHNR and FQNEAQ (reference sequence). Between the trimmed V and J ends, which lost 2 bases and 12 bases, there was a span of 8 bases. There are 12 residues in the CDR3. CDR3 coding DNA: TGTGCCAGCAGCTTATACGGGGGCGTCCTGACTTTC. Protein: CASSLYGGVLTF.

This clonotype showed up many times. CDR3 bases: TGCAGTGCTCTGGGACTAGCGGAGGGGACCCAGTACTTC. Amino acids: CSALGLAEGTQYF. The chain is built from TRBV20-1 and TRBJ2-5; 11 nucleotides align to TRBD2. This CDR3 contains 13 residues. Germline lookup yields CDR1 DFQATT and CDR2 SNEGSKA (reference sequence). V shed 5 bases, J shed 7 bases, and the junction held 6 bases outside the gene matches.

In this sample, this clonotype turned up many times. J is TRBJ2-7 and V is TRBV2; tentative D call: TRBD1 (6 bases). CDR1 is SNHLY, CDR2 FYNNEI, per germline. The V and J ends lost 9 bases and 1 base respectively, with 16 bases between them. The CDR3 totals 14 residues. CDR3 DNA: TGTGCCAGTAGAAGTCAGGGGTCTTCCTACGAGCAGTACTTC. Translating it yields CASRSQGSSYEQYF.

V is TRBV25-1 and J is TRBJ1-3; D is undetermined. This CDR3 comprises 15 residues. Germline V gene lookup returns CDR1 MGHDK and CDR2 SYGVNS. V was clipped by 5 bases and J by 0 bases, with 11 bases between them. The CDR3 nucleotides are TGTGCCAGCAGTTTTTATAGGAGCTCTGGAAACACCATATATTTT. It yields the protein CASSFYRSSGNTIYF.

About this clonotype itself: This may stem from a read error, because a much larger clone lies one nucleotide away. The conserved final phenylalanine or tryptophan is absent from the CDR3, which likely points to a read error. This chain links TRBV29-1 with TRBJ2-7; 10 nucleotides line up with TRBD1. This CDR3 has 12 amino acids. The V segment lost 7 bases and the J segment 2 bases; nucleotides outside the gene matches: 2. Germline loops: CDR1 SQVTM, CDR2 ANQGSEA. CDR3 amino acids: CSGGQGAYEQYL. The DNA of the CDR3 is TGCAGCGGCGGACAGGGGGCCTACGAGCAGTACCTC.

A few counts support this clonotype. This chain uses TRBV5-4 with TRBJ2-1; 9 bases match TRBD2. With 0 bases clipped from V and 6 bases from J, the junction kept 4 bases outside the gene matches. Germline V CDR1 and CDR2: SGHNT, YYREEE (reference sequence). The CDR3 sequence is 15 residues long. In nucleotides, the CDR3 is TGTGCCAGCAGCTTGGTGCTAGCGGGGTCCAATGAGCAGTTCTTC. It encodes CASSLVLAGSNEQFF.

About this clonotype itself: In this CDR3 the conserved last residue, phenylalanine or tryptophan, is missing, so a read error is likely. The V call is TRBV29-1, the J call TRBJ1-1; D is ambiguous. The length of the CDR3 is 13 residues. Germline-derived CDR1 and CDR2 are SQVTM and ANQGSEA. Trimming pared 2 bases from V and 0 bases from J, leaving 7 bases between. CDR3 DNA sequence: TGCAGCGTTGAACAGGTCGTGAACACTGAAGCTTTCCTT. This sequence encodes CSVEQVVNTEAFL.

The CDR3 bases are TGCAGTGCGCTTGACAGGGGGGAGCTCCAAGAGACCCAGTACTTC. This encodes CSALDRGELQETQYF. The genes are TRBV20-1 and TRBJ2-5; 9 bases map to TRBD1. Germline CDR1 is DFQATT and CDR2 is SNEGSKA (reference sequence). With V trimmed by 6 bases and J by 1 base, 9 bases remained unmatched. The CDR3 is 15 residues long.

This clonotype has more than one count but fewer than ten. The chain combines TRBV7-9 with TRBJ2-7, with a weak D call TRBD2 (6 bases). This CDR3 spans 14 amino acids. The V and J ends lost 0 bases and 5 bases respectively, with 11 bases between them. Germline lookup yields CDR1 SEHNR and CDR2 FQNEAQ (reference sequence). CDR3 sequence (DNA): TGTGCCAGCAGCTTAGCGGGTAGGGAGGACGAGCAGTACTTC. Protein sequence: CASSLAGREDEQYF.

The chain joins TRBV29-1 to TRBJ1-5; TRBD1 is a possible D gene (5 bases). This CDR3 region has 13 residues. V shed 7 bases and J shed 6 bases, with 16 bases lying between them. Per the germline V gene, CDR1 is SQVTM and CDR2 is ANQGSEA. Here the CDR3 reads CSARGGPGQPQHF. Here the CDR3 DNA reads TGCAGCGCCCGGGGGGGTCCAGGTCAGCCCCAGCATTTT.

This CDR3 is CAISDTSGAYEQYF. The CDR3 DNA reads as TGTGCCATCAGTGACACTAGCGGCGCCTACGAGCAGTACTTC. V usage is TRBV10-3 and J usage is TRBJ2-7; 8 positions match TRBD2. The germline V gene encodes CDR1 ENHRY and CDR2 SYGVKD. The V and J ends lost 3 bases and 2 bases, in that order; junction bases with no gene match: 3. The CDR3 contains 14 residues.

This chain links TRBV6-5 with TRBJ2-5; 7 bases are shared with TRBD1. Germline V CDR1 and CDR2: MNHEY, SVGAGI. With 2 bases clipped from V and 9 bases from J, the junction kept 12 bases outside the gene matches. This CDR3 spans 15 amino acids. CDR3 sequence: CASSYDGQARAAQYF. The CDR3 coding sequence is TGTGCCAGCAGTTACGACGGACAGGCCCGCGCGGCCCAGTACTTC.

As to this clonotype: This is likely a read error, given that the CDR3 carries no conserved phenylalanine or tryptophan at its end. The chain couples TRBV7-9 to TRBJ1-1, with 10 positions matching TRBD1. CDR1 and CDR2 from the germline V gene are SEHNR and FQNEAQ (reference sequence). V trimming: 7 bases; J trimming: 3 bases; junction bases outside the gene matches: 11. There are 16 residues in the CDR3. CDR3 protein: CASIRDRGRRYTEAFL. As DNA, the CDR3 is TGTGCCAGCATCAGAGACAGGGGGCGAAGGTACACTGAAGCTTTCCTT.

This clonotype was detected only a few times. The chain carries TRBV12-3 or TRBV12-4 and TRBJ2-7; no definite D call. The V gene lost 6 bases and the J gene lost 6 bases, with 15 bases spanning the gap. The CDR3 is 13 residues long. CDR3 in DNA: TGTGCCAGCAGCCTAACCCCCTGGTCCGAGCAGTACTTC. Protein product: CASSLTPWSEQYF.

About this clonotype itself: One end of the junction fails to match germline, which may point to a read error. V and J are TRBV7-9 and TRBJ2-7; 10 bases agree with TRBD1. CDR1 and CDR2 (germline): SEHNR, FQNEAQ (reference sequence). The CDR3 length is 16 residues. CDR3 region: CASSPTGTGDAYEQYF. DNA for the CDR3: TGCGCCAGCAGCCCCACCGGGACAGGGGACGCCTACGAGCAGTACTTC.

This CDR3 is CASSYAGRNEKLFF. The CDR3 DNA follows: TGTGCCAGCAGTTATGCCGGTAGGAATGAAAAACTGTTTTTT. The chain recombines TRBV6-6 with TRBJ1-4, with D unresolved. V lost 3 bases and J lost 5, with 10 bases in between. Germline assignment: CDR1 MNHNY and CDR2 SVGAGI (reference sequence). The CDR3 runs to 14 residues.

J is TRBJ2-7 and V is TRBV20-1; 12 nucleotides align to TRBD2. The CDR3 extends over 14 amino acids. V dropped 5 bases and J dropped 4; count of bases not matched to a gene: 6. Looked up from germline, CDR1 is DFQATT and CDR2 is SNEGSKA (reference sequence). DNA of the CDR3: TGCAGTGCTCCCGCTAGCGGGAGGGAGTACGAGCAGTACTTC. Amino acid sequence: CSAPASGREYEQYF.

This clonotype was picked up one time. This rearrangement joins TRBV7-9 to TRBJ2-5, with 9 nucleotides matching TRBD2. CDR3 length: 15 residues. The V and J ends lost 5 bases and 4 bases, in that order; junction bases with no gene match: 8. Germline lookup yields CDR1 SEHNR and CDR2 FQNEAQ (reference sequence). The CDR3 loop reads CASSPSLAGVETQYF. CDR3 DNA sequence: TGTGCCAGCAGCCCTTCCTTAGCGGGGGTAGAGACCCAGTACTTC.

At least ten counts were recorded for this clonotype. The rearrangement links TRBV19 to TRBJ2-5; no clear D gene. V was cut by 7 bases and J by 6 bases, with 9 bases left in between. The CDR3 runs to 11 residues. CDR1 and CDR2 from the germline V gene are LNHDA and SQIVND (reference sequence). CDR3 protein: CASTDWKTQYF. In DNA, the CDR3 is TGTGCCAGTACCGATTGGAAGACCCAGTACTTC.

A few counts support this clonotype. The chain couples TRBV7-9 to TRBJ1-5, with a tentative D call TRBD1 (5 bases). This CDR3 has 16 residues. V was cut by 3 bases and J by 2 bases, with 14 bases left in between. Germline CDR1 and CDR2: SEHNR and FQNEAQ (reference sequence). CDR3 DNA: TGTGCCAGCAGCTTTAGATTGGGGGGAGGCAATCAGCCCCAGCATTTT. Amino acid sequence: CASSFRLGGGNQPQHF.

This chain connects TRBV2 to TRBJ1-1; D is perhaps TRBD1 (5 bases). This CDR3 has 14 amino acids. The ends were cut back, 0 bases at V and 5 bases at J, with 10 bases in the middle. Germline lookup yields CDR1 SNHLY and CDR2 FYNNEI. The CDR3 protein is CASSEAGGRTEAFF. Here the CDR3 DNA reads TGTGCCAGCAGTGAAGCGGGGGGGAGGACTGAAGCTTTCTTT.

This clonotype appeared many times. This sequence joins TRBV2 and TRBJ1-2; tentatively, D is TRBD1 (5 bases). CDR3 size: 14 residues. Trimming stripped 4 bases from V and 3 bases from J, with 12 bases between. CDR1 SNHLY and CDR2 FYNNEI come from the germline V gene. The CDR3 DNA follows: TGTGCCAGCAGTGTTGCCAGGGTAGACTATGGCTACACCTTC. Translating it yields CASSVARVDYGYTF.

For this clonotype: Germline and junction disagree at one end, which may indicate a read error. The CDR3 sequence is CASSESGQIQPQHF. CDR3 DNA: TGCGCCAGCAGCGAGTCAGGGCAAATTCAGCCCCAACATTTT. The rearrangement uses TRBV10-2 and TRBJ1-5; D might be TRBD1 (5 bases). Germline V gene sequence: CDR1 WSHSY, CDR2 SAAADI. This CDR3 spans 14 amino acids.

V and J are TRBV6-1 and TRBJ2-5; 7 nucleotides match TRBD1. J gave up 5 bases and V 5 bases, and 5 bases lay outside the gene matches. In germline, CDR1 is MNHNS, CDR2 SASEGT. The length of the CDR3 is 13 residues. The CDR3 DNA follows: TGTGCCAGCAGTTCCCAGACAGGGGAGACCCAGTACTTC. Amino acids: CASSSQTGETQYF.

The chain is built from TRBV7-3 and TRBJ1-2; the D gene is possibly TRBD1 (5 bases). V lost 3 bases to trimming and J lost 8 bases, with 13 bases between them. The CDR3 spans 13 residues. Germline loops: CDR1 SGHTA, CDR2 FQGTGA. The chain's CDR3 is CASSFEGIDGYTF. DNA for the CDR3: TGTGCCAGCAGCTTCGAGGGGATAGACGGCTACACCTTC.

V gene TRBV7-6 combines with J gene TRBJ1-2; the D gene is possibly TRBD1 (6 bases). This CDR3 comprises 15 residues. Germline V gene lookup returns CDR1 SGHVS and CDR2 FNYEAQ. V dropped 5 bases and J dropped 4 bases, with 17 bases sitting between them. Here the CDR3 reads CASSPQGHGAYGYTF. CDR3 DNA: TGTGCCAGCAGCCCCCAGGGGCACGGCGCCTATGGCTACACCTTC. The full variable domain, with the rest looked up from reference TRBV7-6 and TRBJ1-2, is GAGVSQSPRYKVTKRGQDVALRCDPISGHVSLYWYRQALGQGPEFLTYFNYEAQQDKSGLPNDRFSAERPEGSISTLTIQRTEQRDSAMYRCASSPQGHGAYGYTFGSGTRLTVV.

This clonotype showed up many times. DNA for the CDR3: TGTGCCAGCAGCTTATATGAAATGGGTGAAAAACTGTTTTTT. Protein sequence: CASSLYEMGEKLFF. V gene TRBV7-8 combines with J gene TRBJ1-4, with unresolved D. CDR1 and CDR2 from the germline V gene are SGHVS and FQNEAQ. The CDR3 consists of 14 residues. The V and J ends lost 2 bases and 7 bases respectively, with 11 bases between them.